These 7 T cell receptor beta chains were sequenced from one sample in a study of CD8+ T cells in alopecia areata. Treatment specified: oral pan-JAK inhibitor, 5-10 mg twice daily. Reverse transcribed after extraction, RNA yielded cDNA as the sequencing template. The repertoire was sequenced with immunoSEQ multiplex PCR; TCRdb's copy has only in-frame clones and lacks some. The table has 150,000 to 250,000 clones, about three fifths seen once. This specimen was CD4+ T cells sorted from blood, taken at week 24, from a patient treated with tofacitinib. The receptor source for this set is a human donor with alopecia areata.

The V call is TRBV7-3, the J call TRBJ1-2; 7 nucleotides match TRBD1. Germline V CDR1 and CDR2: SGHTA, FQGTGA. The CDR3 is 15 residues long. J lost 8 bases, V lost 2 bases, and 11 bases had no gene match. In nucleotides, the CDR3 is TGTGCCAGCAGCTTAGCCGGGACAGCCCGTGAAGGCTACACCTTC. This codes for CASSLAGTAREGYTF. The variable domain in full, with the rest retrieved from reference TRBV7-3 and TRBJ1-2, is GAGVSQTPSNKVTEKGKYVELRCDPISGHTALYWYRQSLGQGPEFLIYFQGTGAADDSGLPNDRFFAVRPEGSVSTLKIQRTERGDSAVYLCASSLAGTAREGYTFGSGTRLTVV.

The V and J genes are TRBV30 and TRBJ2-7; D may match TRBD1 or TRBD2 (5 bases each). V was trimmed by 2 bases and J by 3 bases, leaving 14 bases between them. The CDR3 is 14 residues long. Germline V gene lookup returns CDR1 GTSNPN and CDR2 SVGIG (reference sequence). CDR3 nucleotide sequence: TGTGCCTGGAGTCCCCGGGGCTTTAACTACGAGCAGTACTTC. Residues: CAWSPRGFNYEQYF.

The CDR3 nucleotides are TGTGCCAGCGGGGCTAGCGGAAGATCTGGGGAGACCCAGTACTTC. It codes for CASGASGRSGETQYF. The V call is TRBV2, the J call TRBJ2-5, with 7 bases that match TRBD2. V trimming: 8 bases; J trimming: 5 bases; junction bases outside the gene matches: 14. Germline values: CDR1 SNHLY, CDR2 FYNNEI. The CDR3 has 15 amino acids.

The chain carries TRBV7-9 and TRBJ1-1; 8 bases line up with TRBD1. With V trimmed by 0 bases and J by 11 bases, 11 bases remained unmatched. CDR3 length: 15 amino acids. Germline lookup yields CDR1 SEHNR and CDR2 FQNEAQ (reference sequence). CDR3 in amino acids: CASSLAQDRAGRAFF. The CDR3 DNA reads TGTGCCAGCAGCTTAGCCCAGGACAGGGCGGGGAGGGCTTTCTTT. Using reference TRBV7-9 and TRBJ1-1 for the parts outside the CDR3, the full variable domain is DTGVSQNPRHKITKRGQNVTFRCDPISEHNRLYWYRQTLGQGPEFLTYFQNEAQLEKSRLLSDRFSAERPKGSFSTLEIQRTEQGDSAMYLCASSLAQDRAGRAFFGQGTRLTVV.

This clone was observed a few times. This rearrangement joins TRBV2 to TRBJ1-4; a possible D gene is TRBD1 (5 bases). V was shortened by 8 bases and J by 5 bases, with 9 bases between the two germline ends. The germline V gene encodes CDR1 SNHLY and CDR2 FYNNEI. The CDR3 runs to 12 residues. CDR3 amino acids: CASGGGNEKLFF. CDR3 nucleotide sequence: TGTGCCAGCGGGGGAGGGAATGAAAAACTGTTTTTT.

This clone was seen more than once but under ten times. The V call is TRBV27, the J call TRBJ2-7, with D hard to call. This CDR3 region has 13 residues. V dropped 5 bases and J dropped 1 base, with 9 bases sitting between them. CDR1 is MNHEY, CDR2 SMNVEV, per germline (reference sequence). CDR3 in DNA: TGTGCCAGCAGTAGGGCGGCGTCCTACGAGCAGTACTTC. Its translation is CASSRAASYEQYF.

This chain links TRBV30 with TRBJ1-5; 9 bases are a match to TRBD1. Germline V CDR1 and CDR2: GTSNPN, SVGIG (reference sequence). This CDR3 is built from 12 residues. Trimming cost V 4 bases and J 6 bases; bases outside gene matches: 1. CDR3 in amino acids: CAWNRGLQPQHF. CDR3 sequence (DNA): TGTGCCTGGAACAGGGGGCTTCAGCCCCAGCATTTT.